This TCR beta chain emerged from a study of OX40 agonist ivuxolimab in advanced cancers. Libraries were prepared by immunoSEQ multiplex PCR; TCRdb keeps only in-frame clonotypes and omits some of them. The sample yields fewer than 85,000 clones, just under 80% seen once. V was cut by 0 bases and J by 7 bases, with 15 bases left in between. The CDR3 covers 15 residues. Germline CDR1 and CDR2: LGHNA and YSLEER. This chain joins TRBV4-3 and TRBJ1-2; a weak D match, TRBD1 (6 bases). This clonotype was obtained from an adult with an advanced solid tumor such as melanoma, head and neck, liver or kidney cancer. The sequenced sample was CD4+ or CD8+ T cells sorted from blood, obtained in a trial of the OX40 agonist ivuxolimab. Written as DNA, the CDR3 is TGCGCCAGCAGCCAAGATAGGCGAGGGGGGCTTGGCTACACCTTC. This sequence encodes CASSQDRRGGLGYTF.